This entry describes one T cell receptor beta chain. This clone's antigen is unknown. No base quality information exists; no much larger clone differs at one position. Sequences MNHNS (CDR1) and SASEGT (CDR2) are obtained from the germline V gene. Including cysteine and phenylalanine, the CDR3 has 15 amino acids. Solely the CDR3 DNA is kept, with 45 bases framed from the first base. The junction shows trimming of 7 bases on V and 2 bases on J, plus 18 bases between the germline ends. Using the deep immunoSEQ assay, TCR CDR3 regions were amplified from genomic DNA by multiplex PCR. Extracted genomic DNA from each cell subset was spread evenly across all wells of several immunoSEQ 96-well plates, with each plate serving as a replicate. For sorted subsets, each replicate PCR was loaded with roughly 190 ng genomic DNA, equivalent to 30,000 or so T cell genomes. Purified libraries were quantified with a Qubit 3.0 fluorometer, sized on a Bioanalyzer 2100, and re-quantified with the KAPA Library Quantification kit. A separate single-read 150-cycle Illumina NextSeq 550 flow cell was used to sequence each immunoSEQ 96-well plate. Under the source paper's analysis protocol: Because only junctional sequences without quality scores were contained in the immunoSEQ output, filtering matching that applied to full-length reads could not be performed. Sequences were annotated with PyIR, a Python wrapper for IgBLAST v1.9, using IMGT germline references to assign V/J genes and CDR3. Any read was removed if the V/J assignment was weak (E-value above 1e-6), the CDR3 was missing, or the read contained stop codons, out-of-frame junctions, or ambiguous translated residues. V3J clonotypes were defined as sequences sharing an identical inferred V gene, J gene, and CDR3 amino acid sequence. Percentage overlap between repertoires was computed as shared unique clonotypes divided by the size of the smaller repertoire. Richness of each repertoire was evaluated using RTK rarefaction, the Chao1 estimator, and Recon v2.1 estimates of unobserved clonotypes. Generation probabilities for all TCRbeta clonotypes obtained by the gDNA method from a few donors were computed using OLGA. What TCRdb holds here is the immuneACCESS table cut down to in-frame rearrangements. Part of the clones is not present; checked against another copy, under half of the missing clones reflect an unresolved V gene, and the others are unexplained. V and J calls and clone size follow that table, whereas D and trimming were derived from the DNA. The table for this sample lists more than 500,000 clones; 90% to 97% of them were counted only once. The top ten hold approximately 0.067% of the sample.

The source of the sample is a study of shared clonotypes between healthy human individuals (dated by TCRdb to the early 2020s). Background on the whole study: A couple of women and a few men aged 18 to 49 years were included in the cohort. For each donor, three plates each were used for CD4 naive and CD4 memory, two plates were used for CD8 naive, and one plate was used for CD8 memory. Blood TCR repertoires of four to six healthy adults were deeply sequenced to estimate repertoire size and the extent of clonotype sharing between individuals. To increase sequencing depth and limit assay-specific biases, TCR repertoire library preparation and sequencing were carried out by different laboratories using diverse techniques. Each donor's leukapheresis produced roughly between roughly 0.9 and 9 billion PBMCs. Results the study describes overall, beyond this receptor: Rarefaction of sorted-subset datasets indicated incomplete sequencing despite the large sequencing depth. Higher generation probabilities were observed for clonotypes shared by all four sorted-subset donors than for non-shared clonotypes. Only blood was sampled, and tissue TCR repertoires likely differ from those in blood. Pairwise subsampling indicated that sequencing depth was expected to affect the degree of clonotype sharing among donors. The genetic and exposure-history diversity represented was limited by the small number of donors. Across a handful of donors, about 5.2% of naive CD4, 3.5% of naive CD8, 2.3% of memory CD4, and approximately 0.4% of memory CD8 clonotypes were shared. Naive subsets generally had larger estimated clonotype richness than memory subsets did.

The donors were healthy, HIV-negative adults with no recently reported acute infections or vaccinations. Every donor was a Caucasian adult living in Nashville, Tennessee, USA. CD4+ T cells were enriched through magnetic negative selection, after which naive cells were positively selected on CD45RA and the remaining negative fraction served as the memory subset. Blood was obtained by leukapheresis, after which PBMCs were separated by Ficoll-Histopaque density gradient centrifugation and cryopreserved in liquid nitrogen vapor phase. Purity and quantity of every magnetically sorted T cell population were checked by analytical flow cytometry. Genomic DNA was isolated from each sorted fraction and quantified by UV absorbance on a Nanodrop 2000c.

The sequence was collected from a woman in her 30s in good health. Here the chain combines TRBV6-1 and TRBJ2-7; TRBD1 is a possible D gene, resting on 5 matching bases. The material sequenced was naive CD4+ T cells sorted from blood. The sample's cell subset or site, from its label and the paper: CD45RA+ positively selected. The DNA is TGTGCCAGCACCGAGAGCAGGGTAGGGACCTACGAGCAGTACTTC. This gives the protein CASTESRVGTYEQYF.